The 20 T cell receptor beta chains listed next were all sequenced from one sample in a study of Graves' ophthalmopathy and Graves' hyperthyroidism. RNA transcripts were the source from which TCR beta CDR3 regions were amplified. RT-PCR was first run with HTBI primers, then multiplex PCR in a second round. In TCRdb, the multiplex PCR reads were re-called with MiXCR into one record per CDR3 protein. Of hundreds of thousands of distinct CDR3 sequences in the sample, 45% were seen once. Sample: peripheral blood. These receptors all stem from an adult man with Graves' ophthalmopathy.

This clonotype was seen a handful of times. The chain joins TRBV5-5 to TRBJ2-7; no firm D call. Germline loops: CDR1 SGHKS, CDR2 YYEKEE (reference sequence). The CDR3 is made up of 14 amino acids. Trimming shortened V by 5 bases and J by 3 bases, and 15 bases separated the two germline ends. The CDR3 here is CASRKQERSYEQYF. The CDR3 DNA sequence: TGTGCCAGCAGAAAGCAGGAGAGGAGCTACGAGCAGTACTTC.

This chain links TRBV6-5 with TRBJ2-7; TRBD1 matches at 7 bases. Per the germline V gene, CDR1 is MNHEY and CDR2 is SVGAGI. There are 14 residues in the CDR3. The ends lost 6 bases at V and 3 bases at J; junction bases unmatched: 8. The CDR3 DNA sequence: TGTGCCAGCAGCCCGACAGGGACAGTCTACGAGCAGTACTTC. The encoded protein is CASSPTGTVYEQYF.

This clonotype was seen a handful of times. This rearrangement joins TRBV7-2 to TRBJ2-5; D is unresolved. Germline loops: CDR1 SGHTA, CDR2 FQGNSA. Between the trimmed V and J ends, which lost 5 bases and 7 bases, there was a span of 14 bases. The CDR3 covers 13 residues. CDR3 nucleotides: TGTGCCAGCAGCGTACGGGCCAAAGGGACCCAGTACTTC. As protein: CASSVRAKGTQYF.

Only a few counts were recorded for this clonotype. The V call is TRBV9, the J call TRBJ2-5; 7 bases are a match to TRBD2. V shed 0 bases, J shed 1 base, and the junction held 3 bases outside the gene matches. The germline V gene has CDR1 SGDLS and CDR2 YYNGEE. CDR3 size: 15 residues. CDR3 residues: CASSVGGGVQETQYF. CDR3 DNA: TGTGCCAGCAGCGTAGGGGGAGGGGTCCAAGAGACCCAGTACTTC. The complete variable domain, with remaining parts taken from reference TRBV9 and TRBJ2-5, reads DSGVTQTPKHLITATGQRVTLRCSPRSGDLSVYWYQQSLDQGLQFLIQYYNGEERAKGNILERFSAQQFPDLHSELNLSSLELGDSALYFCASSVGGGVQETQYFGPGTRLLVL.

There are many counts of this clonotype. The J gene is TRBJ1-2, the V gene TRBV2, with D perhaps matching TRBD1 (6 bases). V dropped 4 bases and J dropped 5 bases, with 14 bases sitting between them. The CDR3 loop spans 14 amino acids. The germline gives CDR1 SNHLY, CDR2 FYNNEI. CDR3 loop: CASSVWTAQYGYTF. For the CDR3, the DNA is TGTGCCAGCAGTGTGTGGACAGCCCAATATGGCTACACCTTC.

This clonotype occurred many times. This sequence joins TRBV2 and TRBJ1-1; D possibly corresponds to TRBD1 (5 bases). Germline V gene data show CDR1 as SNHLY and CDR2 as FYNNEI. Trimming took off 6 bases at V and 5 bases at J, with 13 bases between the two ends. This CDR3 contains 13 residues. CDR3 DNA sequence: TGTGCCAGCAGCAACCGGGACGGTACTGAAGCTTTCTTT. This gives the protein CASSNRDGTEAFF.

The J gene is TRBJ1-3, the V gene TRBV19; D gene uncertain. Per germline, CDR1 LNHDA and CDR2 SQIVND (reference sequence). The CDR3 runs to 15 residues. Trimming removed 5 bases at V and 2 bases at J, with 13 bases between. CDR3 sequence: CASSSLSDTGNTIYF. CDR3 DNA sequence: TGTGCCAGTAGTTCTCTTTCTGATACTGGAAACACCATATATTTT.

As DNA, the CDR3 is TGCAGTGCTGACCCGGGAAGCGGGAGTGGAGAGACCCAGTACTTC. Encoded protein: CSADPGSGSGETQYF. This rearrangement joins TRBV20-1 to TRBJ2-5; 8 bases agree with TRBD2. CDR3 length equals 15 residues. CDR1 DFQATT and CDR2 SNEGSKA come from the germline V gene (reference sequence). The V gene end was trimmed by 5 bases and the J gene end by 4 bases; junction bases not matched to a gene: 12.

This clonotype came up many times. This rearrangement joins TRBV20-1 to TRBJ1-1; TRBD1 might be the D (5 bases). The V end lost 1 base, the J end lost 3 bases, and 9 bases lay between the germline ends. Germline CDR1 is DFQATT and CDR2 is SNEGSKA (reference sequence). The CDR3 length is 13 residues. CDR3 sequence: CSARVSGDTEAFF. The CDR3 nucleotides are TGCAGTGCTAGAGTTTCGGGGGACACTGAAGCTTTCTTT.

The gene calls are TRBV5-1 and TRBJ2-5; maybe TRBD1 (5 bases). V was shortened by 2 bases and J by 1 base, with 9 bases between the two germline ends. From germline, CDR1 is SGHRS and CDR2 YFSETQ. This CDR3 contains 14 residues. CDR3 in amino acids: CASSFPGSQETQYF. Here the CDR3 DNA reads TGCGCCAGCAGCTTCCCAGGGTCCCAAGAGACCCAGTACTTC.

A few counts support this clonotype. The chain uses TRBV7-8 and TRBJ2-7, with 8 bases aligning to TRBD2. The V segment lost 4 bases and the J segment 4 bases; nucleotides outside the gene matches: 3. The germline gives CDR1 SGHVS, CDR2 FQNEAQ. The CDR3 consists of 13 residues. The CDR3 DNA reads TGTGCCAGCAGCTCTCGGGGGGGGTACGAGCAGTACTTC. Encoded protein: CASSSRGGYEQYF.

The count of this clonotype is one. One end of the junction fails to match germline, which may point to a read error. The V gene is TRBV2, the J gene TRBJ2-7; D uncertain. Judging by the DNA end, TRBJ2-1 fits better; the J call may be wrong. Germline assignment: CDR1 SNHLY and CDR2 FYNNEI. The CDR3 totals 14 residues. CDR3 sequence reads: CASSAVGRSNVQFF. As DNA, the CDR3 is TGTGCCAGCAGTGCGGTTGGCAGGTCGAATGTGCAGTTCTTC.

There are a few counts of this clonotype. The V call is TRBV5-6, the J call TRBJ2-7, with D possibly matching TRBD1 (6 bases). Trimming removed 4 bases at V and 6 bases at J, with 17 bases between. This CDR3 spans 14 amino acids. Germline assignment: CDR1 SGHDT and CDR2 YYEEEE. CDR3 DNA: TGTGCCAGCAGCACGACAGGAAAAGGCTCCGAGCAGTACTTC. Translation: CASSTTGKGSEQYF. The full variable domain, with the rest looked up from reference TRBV5-6 and TRBJ2-7, is DAGVTQSPTHLIKTRGQQVTLRCSPKSGHDTVSWYQQALGQGPQFIFQYYEEEERQRGNFPDRFSGHQFPNYSSELNVNALLLGDSALYLCASSTTGKGSEQYFGPGTRLTVT.

The chain uses TRBV6-6 and TRBJ2-2; no definite D call. This CDR3 has 16 residues. Looked up from germline, CDR1 is MNHNY and CDR2 is SVGAGI (reference sequence). Trimming stripped 1 base from V and 1 base from J, with 10 bases between. The chain's CDR3 is CASSYWPDKNTGELFF. The DNA of the CDR3 is TGTGCCAGCAGTTACTGGCCAGATAAGAACACCGGGGAGCTGTTTTTT.

The rearrangement links TRBV28 to TRBJ2-5, with D perhaps TRBD1 or TRBD2 (5 bases each). The CDR3 is 16 residues long. V dropped 3 bases and J dropped 4 bases, with 18 bases sitting between them. Per the germline V gene, CDR1 is MDHEN and CDR2 is SYDVKM. CDR3 sequence (DNA): TGTGCCAGCAGTTTTTCGTCGGGGCGCGTTGGAGAGACCCAGTACTTC. This translates into CASSFSSGRVGETQYF.

This clonotype appeared a few times. The rearrangement links TRBV7-3 to TRBJ1-2; D perhaps matches TRBD1 (6 bases). This CDR3 has 15 amino acids. Germline V gives CDR1 SGHTA, CDR2 FQGTGA. V shed 5 bases and J shed 4 bases, with 17 bases lying between them. CDR3 residues: CASSQGGMNGYGYTF. For the CDR3, the DNA is TGTGCCAGCAGCCAAGGGGGAATGAACGGCTATGGCTACACCTTC.

This clonotype was seen a few times. This chain links TRBV10-3 with TRBJ2-7; 7 nucleotides match TRBD2. There are 14 residues in the CDR3. Trimming cost V 5 bases and J 7 bases; bases outside gene matches: 11. The germline V gene has CDR1 ENHRY and CDR2 SYGVKD. Here the CDR3 DNA reads TGTGCCATCAGTATAGCGGGCACTGGAGGGGAGCAGTACTTC. Its translation is CAISIAGTGGEQYF.

This chain connects TRBV20-1 to TRBJ2-7, with 10 bases identical to TRBD1. With V trimmed by 6 bases and J by 4 bases, 9 bases remained unmatched. The CDR3 has 14 amino acids. The germline V gene has CDR1 DFQATT and CDR2 SNEGSKA (reference sequence). CDR3: CSAHDRGLPYEQYF. In DNA, the CDR3 is TGCAGTGCACATGACAGGGGGCTTCCGTACGAGCAGTACTTC.

The genes are TRBV11-2 and TRBJ1-2; D gene ambiguous. Trimming took 1 base from V and 2 from J, leaving 14 bases between them. The CDR3 sequence is 16 residues long. CDR1 and CDR2 (germline): SGHAT, FQNNGV. The CDR3 loop is CASSLGSGTSNYGYTF. CDR3 coding DNA: TGTGCCAGCAGCTTAGGGAGTGGAACCTCAAACTATGGCTACACCTTC.

This clonotype has a handful of counts. This chain uses TRBV7-2 with TRBJ2-2; D is uncertain. This CDR3 comprises 15 residues. Germline values: CDR1 SGHTA, CDR2 FQGNSA. Trimming took 3 bases from V and 3 from J, leaving 11 bases between them. Here the CDR3 DNA reads TGTGCCAGCAGCTTGTCCCCCTTGGACACCGGGGAGCTGTTTTTT. This sequence encodes CASSLSPLDTGELFF.